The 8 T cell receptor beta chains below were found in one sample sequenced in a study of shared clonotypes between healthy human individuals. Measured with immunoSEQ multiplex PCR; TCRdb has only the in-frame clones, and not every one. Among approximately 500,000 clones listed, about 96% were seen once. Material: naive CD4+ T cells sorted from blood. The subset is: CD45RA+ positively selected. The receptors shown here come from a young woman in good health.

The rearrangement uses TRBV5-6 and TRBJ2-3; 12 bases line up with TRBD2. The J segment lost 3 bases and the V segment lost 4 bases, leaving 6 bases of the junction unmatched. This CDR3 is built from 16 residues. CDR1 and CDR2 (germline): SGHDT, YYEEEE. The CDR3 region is CASSPRLAGATDTQYF. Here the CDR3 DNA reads TGTGCCAGCAGCCCTCGACTAGCGGGAGCGACAGATACGCAGTATTTT. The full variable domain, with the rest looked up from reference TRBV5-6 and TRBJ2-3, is DAGVTQSPTHLIKTRGQQVTLRCSPKSGHDTVSWYQQALGQGPQFIFQYYEEEERQRGNFPDRFSGHQFPNYSSELNVNALLLGDSALYLCASSPRLAGATDTQYFGPGTRLTVL.

In nucleotides, the CDR3 is TGCAGCGTTGAAACTGGCGGAGGCTCCTACAATGAGCAGTTCTTC. It is translated as CSVETGGGSYNEQFF. The chain combines TRBV29-1 with TRBJ2-1; D perhaps matches TRBD2 (5 bases). Trimming took 2 bases from V and 0 from J, leaving 11 bases between them. The CDR3 spans 15 residues. Germline V gives CDR1 SQVTM, CDR2 ANQGSEA.

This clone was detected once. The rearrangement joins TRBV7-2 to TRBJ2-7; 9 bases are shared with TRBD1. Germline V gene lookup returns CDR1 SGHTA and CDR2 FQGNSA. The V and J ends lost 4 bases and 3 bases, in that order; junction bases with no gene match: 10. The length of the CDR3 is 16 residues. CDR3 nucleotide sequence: TGTGCCAGCAGCTCATCGACCGGGACAGGGTTCTACGAGCAGTACTTC. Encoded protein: CASSSSTGTGFYEQYF. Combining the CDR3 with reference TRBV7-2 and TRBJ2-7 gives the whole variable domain GAGVSQSPSNKVTEKGKDVELRCDPISGHTALYWYRQSLGQGLEFLIYFQGNSAPDKSGLPSDRFSAERTGGSVSTLTIQRTQQEDSAVYLCASSSSTGTGFYEQYFGPGTRLTVT.

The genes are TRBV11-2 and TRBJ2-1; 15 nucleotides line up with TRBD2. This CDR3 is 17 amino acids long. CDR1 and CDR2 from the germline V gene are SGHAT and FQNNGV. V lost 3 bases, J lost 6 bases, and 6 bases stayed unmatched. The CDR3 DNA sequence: TGTGCCAGCAGCTTGGGACTAGCGGGAGGCCTCTCCAATGAGCAGTTCTTC. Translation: CASSLGLAGGLSNEQFF.

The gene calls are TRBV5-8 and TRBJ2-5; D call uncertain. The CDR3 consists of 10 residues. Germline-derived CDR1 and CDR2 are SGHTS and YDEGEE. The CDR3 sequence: CWVGQETQYF. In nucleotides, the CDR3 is TGTTGGGTGGGGCAAGAGACCCAGTACTTC.

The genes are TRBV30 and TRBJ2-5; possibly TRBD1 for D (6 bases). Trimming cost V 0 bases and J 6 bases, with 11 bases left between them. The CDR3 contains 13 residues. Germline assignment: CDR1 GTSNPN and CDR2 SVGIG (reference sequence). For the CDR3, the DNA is TGTGCCTGGAGTGTACGCAGGGGTCAGACCCAGTACTTC. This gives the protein CAWSVRRGQTQYF.

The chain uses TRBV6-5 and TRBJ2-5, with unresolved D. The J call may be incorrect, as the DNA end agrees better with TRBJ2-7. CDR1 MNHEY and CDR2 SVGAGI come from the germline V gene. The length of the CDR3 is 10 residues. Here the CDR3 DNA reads TGTGCCAGCGGCAGCTACGAGCAGTACTTC. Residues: CASGSYEQYF.

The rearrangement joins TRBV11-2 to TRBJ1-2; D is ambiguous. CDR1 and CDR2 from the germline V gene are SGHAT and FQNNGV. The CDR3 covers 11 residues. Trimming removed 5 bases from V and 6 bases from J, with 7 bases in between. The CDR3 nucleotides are TGTGCCAGCAGCACCTACAATGGCTACACCTTC. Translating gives CASSTYNGYTF. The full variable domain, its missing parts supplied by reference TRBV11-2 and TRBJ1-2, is EAGVAQSPRYKIIEKRQSVAFWCNPISGHATLYWYQQILGQGPKLLIQFQNNGVVDDSQLPKDRFSAERLKGVDSTLKIQPAKLEDSAVYLCASSTYNGYTFGSGTRLTVV.